This entry describes one T cell receptor beta chain. Its specificity is unknown. TCRdb redid the calling of the reads with MiXCR, one entry per CDR3 protein. The data contain fewer than 550,000 distinct CDR3 sequences, around 27% of them singletons. The sample originates from a study of T cell repertoires in cytomegalovirus infection. Overall study: Public TCR beta signatures indicated both CMV infection and matching HLA type.

The germline V gene has CDR1 LNHNV and CDR2 YYDKDF (reference sequence). The CDR3 runs to 15 residues. The V gene lost 0 bases and the J gene lost 4 bases, with 10 bases spanning the gap. Notes on the study in general: Accumulated public TCR beta family frequency recognized individuals carrying CMV together with the relevant HLA. HLA-C-restricted CMV clonotypes gave the most frequent clonotype in two of eight donors.

The J gene is TRBJ2-1, the V gene TRBV15; unclear D gene. The source is a human donor in good health (CMV status not recorded). Some clones in this sample may be carry-over from other donors' samples. Sample: PBMCs. CDR3 loop: CATSRDRAGYNEQFF. CDR3 sequence (DNA): TGTGCCACCAGCAGAGATCGGGCTGGATACAATGAGCAGTTCTTC.